This T cell receptor beta chain appears in the sequencing data of a study of blood T cell repertoires in COVID-19. From germline, CDR1 is LGHNA and CDR2 YSLEER. CDR3 length: 17 amino acids. V dropped 0 bases and J dropped 9; count of bases not matched to a gene: 13. The authors' processing: Counts of nucleated cells, estimated from reference gene primer amplification, were obtained. TCRdb's table, derived via immunoSEQ multiplex PCR, lists solely in-frame clones and lacks some. V, J and clone size were drawn from that table, and D and trimming were deduced from the DNA. This table holds over 100,000 clones, about 89% found once.

Input material: peripheral blood. The chain employs TRBV4-3 and TRBJ2-4; 8 bases are a match to TRBD2. The receptor's source is a man aged 35-49 years with acute or convalescent COVID-19. CDR3 DNA sequence: TGCGCCAGCAGCCAAGAGGTGAACAACGGGGGGGCTAGCATTCAGTACTTC. It yields the protein CASSQEVNNGGASIQYF.